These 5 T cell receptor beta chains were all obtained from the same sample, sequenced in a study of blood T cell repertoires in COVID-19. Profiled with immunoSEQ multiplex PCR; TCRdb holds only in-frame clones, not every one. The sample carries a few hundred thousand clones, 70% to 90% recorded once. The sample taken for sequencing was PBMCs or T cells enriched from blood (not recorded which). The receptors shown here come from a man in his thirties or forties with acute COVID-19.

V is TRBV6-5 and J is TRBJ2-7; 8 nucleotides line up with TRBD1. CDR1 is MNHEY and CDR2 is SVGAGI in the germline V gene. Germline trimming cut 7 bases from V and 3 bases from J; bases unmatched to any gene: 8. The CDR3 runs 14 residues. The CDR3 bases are TGTGCCAGCACGGGCGGGACAGGTCGCTACGAGCAGTACTTC. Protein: CASTGGTGRYEQYF.

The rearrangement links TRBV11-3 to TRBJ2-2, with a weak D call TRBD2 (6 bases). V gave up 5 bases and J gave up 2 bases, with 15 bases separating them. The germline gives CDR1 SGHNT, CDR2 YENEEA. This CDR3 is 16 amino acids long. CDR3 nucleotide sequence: TGTGCCAGCAGCAGCCCCCCCGGGAGTAACACCGGGGAGCTGTTTTTT. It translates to CASSSPPGSNTGELFF.

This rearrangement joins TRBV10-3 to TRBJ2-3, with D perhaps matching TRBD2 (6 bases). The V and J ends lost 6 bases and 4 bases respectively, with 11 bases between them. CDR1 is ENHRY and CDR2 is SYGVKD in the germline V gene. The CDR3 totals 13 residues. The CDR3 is CAISQGGPDTQYF. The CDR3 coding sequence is TGTGCCATCAGCCAGGGAGGACCAGATACGCAGTATTTT.

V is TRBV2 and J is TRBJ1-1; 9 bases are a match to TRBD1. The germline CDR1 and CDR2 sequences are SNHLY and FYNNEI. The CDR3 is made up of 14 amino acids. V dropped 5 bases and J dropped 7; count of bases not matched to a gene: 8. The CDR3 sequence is CASSFIQGAGEAFF. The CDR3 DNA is TGTGCCAGCAGTTTTATACAGGGGGCCGGTGAAGCTTTCTTT. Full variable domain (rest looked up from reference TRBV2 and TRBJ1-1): EPEVTQTPSHQVTQMGQEVILRCVPISNHLYFYWYRQILGQKVEFLVSFYNNEISEKSEIFDDQFSVERPDGSNFTLKIRSTKLEDSAMYFCASSFIQGAGEAFFGQGTRLTVV.

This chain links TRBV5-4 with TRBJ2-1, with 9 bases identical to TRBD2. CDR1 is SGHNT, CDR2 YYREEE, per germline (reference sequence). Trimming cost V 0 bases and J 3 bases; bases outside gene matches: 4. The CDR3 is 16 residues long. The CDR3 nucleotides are TGTGCCAGCAGCTTGGGCGGGGGGGCCATCTACAATGAGCAGTTCTTC. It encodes CASSLGGGAIYNEQFF.